Sequencing of this T cell receptor beta chain was carried out in a study of cytomegalovirus exposure and HLA in healthy donors. This PCR relied on a set of 60 Vbeta primers and 13 Jbeta primers. The method was immunoSEQ multiplex PCR; TCRdb's version includes in-frame clones alone and lacks a portion of them. The data contain about 110,000 clones, approximately 69% of them singletons. This CDR3 region has 13 residues. V lost 4 bases and J lost 5, with 11 bases in between. Germline CDR1 is KGHSH and CDR2 is LQKENI. Sequencing was carried out using PBMCs. The chain has TRBV18 and TRBJ2-5; no reliable D call. The sequence was obtained from a young man in good health and CMV-seronegative. The CDR3 sequence: CASSRSMRETQYF. DNA of the CDR3: TGTGCCAGCTCACGGAGTATGAGGGAGACCCAGTACTTC.